This T cell receptor (beta chain) is from a study of T-cell reconstitution after alpha-beta-depleted transplantation in children. Study conclusions and caveats: When one year had passed after transplant, most T-cell counts and diversity came from newly produced T cells. At day 60, the high TCRbeta diversity found in some patients originated from recipient T cells and thymic progenitors that had survived. About two months after transplant, alpha-beta T cells reportedly came from several hundred expanded graft clones.

V was trimmed by 5 bases and J by 9 bases, leaving 20 bases between them. The length of the CDR3 is 14 residues. In germline, CDR1 is DFQATT, CDR2 SNEGSKA (reference sequence). As for this clonotype: The antigen is undetermined.

The library targeted TCRbeta and was prepared with unique molecular identifiers. TCRdb recomputed calls from the PCR reads with MiXCR, one row per CDR3 protein. This table holds about 980,000 distinct CDR3 sequences, about 29% found once. The sequences come from PBMCs, mostly from graft donor cells, collected 360 days after TCRalphabeta/CD19-depleted stem cell transplant. The source is a boy under two years old who had a stem cell transplant for SCID, so the T cells may come from the graft donor. The J gene is TRBJ1-5, the V gene TRBV20-1; D not certain. Written as DNA, the CDR3 is TGCAGTGCTTCTCTTTCCCTATCACTCAGGCCCCAGCATTTT. This gives the protein CSASLSLSLRPQHF.